This T cell receptor (beta chain) was obtained from a study of T-cell reconstitution after alpha-beta-depleted transplantation in children. Unique molecular identifiers were incorporated when the TCRbeta library was constructed. TCRdb passed the PCR reads through MiXCR, listing each CDR3 protein once. Altogether approximately 240,000 distinct CDR3 sequences are present, 7.5% to 10% being singletons, with the ten largest covering approximately 5%. The germline CDR1 and CDR2 sequences are MDHEN and SYDVKM. Losses at the gene ends were 2 bases for V and 6 bases for J; bases not matched to a gene: 4. This CDR3 contains 15 residues.

This sequence was found in a human donor who donated a stem cell graft to a child with SCID. The source material was PBMCs from the stem cell graft donor, sampled from the stem cell graft. The chain joins TRBV28 to TRBJ1-6; the match to TRBD1 covers 7 bases. The CDR3 spells CASSLRTGRNSPLHF. CDR3 sequence (DNA): TGTGCCAGCAGTTTACGGACAGGCCGTAATTCACCCCTCCACTTT.